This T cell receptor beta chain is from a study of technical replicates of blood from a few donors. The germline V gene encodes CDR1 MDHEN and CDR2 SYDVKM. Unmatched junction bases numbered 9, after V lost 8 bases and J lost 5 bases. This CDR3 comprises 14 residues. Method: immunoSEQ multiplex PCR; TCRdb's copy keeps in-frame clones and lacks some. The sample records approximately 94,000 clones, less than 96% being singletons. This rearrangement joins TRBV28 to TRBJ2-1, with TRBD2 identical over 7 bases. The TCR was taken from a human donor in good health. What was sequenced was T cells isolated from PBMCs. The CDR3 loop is CASDWGEGHNEQFF. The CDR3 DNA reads TGTGCCAGCGATTGGGGGGAGGGCCACAATGAGCAGTTCTTC.